This note documents a single T cell receptor (beta chain) sequence. Its antigen is unknown. Trimming took off 1 base at V and 2 bases at J, with 4 bases between the two ends. Germline V CDR1 and CDR2: KGHSH, LQKENI. This CDR3 has 13 amino acids. This specimen belongs to a study of a mutant IDH1 vaccine in newly diagnosed glioma. The wider study: Vaccination began 4-6 weeks post radiotherapy alone, or with temozolomide cycles.

Time point here: week 11, during vaccination. All doses held 300 ug of mutant IDH1 20-mer peptide, with topical imiquimod. The protocol was immunoSEQ multiplex PCR, while the TCRdb copy is restricted to in-frame clones and leaves out a portion. This sample yields about 130,000 clones, of which about four fifths are seen a single time; less than 7% belongs to the top ten. Whole-study findings and limits: Any relationship between pseudoprogression and changes in top peripheral T cell clonotypes seemed absent. In about 93% of patients, immune responses induced by the vaccine occurred.

The source is a middle-aged man with glioma. The starting material was PBMCs, obtained from a glioma patient whose treatment included an IDH1 peptide vaccine. The rearrangement joins TRBV18 to TRBJ2-3; no clear D gene. CDR3 in amino acids: CASSPRDTDTQYF. Written as DNA, the CDR3 is TGTGCCAGCTCACCACGGGACACAGATACGCAGTATTTT.